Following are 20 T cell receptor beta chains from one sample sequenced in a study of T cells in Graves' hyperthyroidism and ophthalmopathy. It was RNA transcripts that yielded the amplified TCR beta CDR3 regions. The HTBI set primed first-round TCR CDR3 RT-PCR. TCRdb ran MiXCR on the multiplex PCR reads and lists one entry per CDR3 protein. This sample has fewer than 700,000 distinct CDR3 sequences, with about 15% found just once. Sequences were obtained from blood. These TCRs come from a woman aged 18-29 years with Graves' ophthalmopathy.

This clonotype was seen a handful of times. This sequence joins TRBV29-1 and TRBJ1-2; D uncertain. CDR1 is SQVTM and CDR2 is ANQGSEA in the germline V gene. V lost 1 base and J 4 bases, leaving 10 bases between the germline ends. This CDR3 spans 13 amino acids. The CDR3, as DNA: TGCAGCGTTGAAGGGGAGAACCGCTATGGCTACACCTTC. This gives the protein CSVEGENRYGYTF.

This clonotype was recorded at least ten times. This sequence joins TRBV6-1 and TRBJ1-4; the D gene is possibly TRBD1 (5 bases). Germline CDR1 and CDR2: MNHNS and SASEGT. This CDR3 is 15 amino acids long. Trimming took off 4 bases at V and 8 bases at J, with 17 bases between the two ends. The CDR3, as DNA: TGTGCCAGCAGTGTAACCCCGGGACTTGAAGAAAAACTGTTTTTT. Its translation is CASSVTPGLEEKLFF.

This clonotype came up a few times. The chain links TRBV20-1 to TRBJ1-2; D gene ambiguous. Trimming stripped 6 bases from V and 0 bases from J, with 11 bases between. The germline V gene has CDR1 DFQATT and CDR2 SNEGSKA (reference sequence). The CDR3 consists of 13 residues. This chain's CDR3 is CSAPDGSNYGYTF. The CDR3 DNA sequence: TGCAGTGCCCCGGACGGATCTAACTATGGCTACACCTTC.

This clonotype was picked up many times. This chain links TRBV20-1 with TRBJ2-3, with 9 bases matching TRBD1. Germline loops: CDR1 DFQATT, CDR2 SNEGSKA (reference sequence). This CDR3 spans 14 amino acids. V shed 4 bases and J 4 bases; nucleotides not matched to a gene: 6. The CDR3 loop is CSANTGTGSDTQYF. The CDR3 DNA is TGCAGTGCTAACACCGGGACAGGGTCAGATACGCAGTATTTT.

Written as DNA, the CDR3 is TGTGCCAGTAGTAAGGGGGTGGGTAATGAGCAGTTCTTC. It encodes CASSKGVGNEQFF. The chain employs TRBV19 and TRBJ2-1, with D possibly TRBD1 on 6 matching bases. CDR1 and CDR2 from the germline V gene are LNHDA and SQIVND (reference sequence). Trimming removed 4 bases at V and 7 bases at J, with 11 bases between. The CDR3 sequence is 13 residues long.

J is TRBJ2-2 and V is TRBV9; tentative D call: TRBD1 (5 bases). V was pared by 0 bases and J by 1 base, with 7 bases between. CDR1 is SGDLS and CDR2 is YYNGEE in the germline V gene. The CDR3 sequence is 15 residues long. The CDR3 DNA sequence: TGTGCCAGCAGCGTAGGCGGACAGAACACCGGGGAGCTGTTTTTT. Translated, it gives CASSVGGQNTGELFF.

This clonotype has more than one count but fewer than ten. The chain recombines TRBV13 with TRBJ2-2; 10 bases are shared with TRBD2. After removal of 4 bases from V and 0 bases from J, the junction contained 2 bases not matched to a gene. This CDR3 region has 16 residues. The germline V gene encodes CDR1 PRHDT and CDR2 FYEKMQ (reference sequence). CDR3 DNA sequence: TGTGCCAGCAGCTCCGGACTAGCGGCGAACACCGGGGAGCTGTTTTTT. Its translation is CASSSGLAANTGELFF.

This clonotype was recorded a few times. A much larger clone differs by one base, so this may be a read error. In nucleotides, the CDR3 is TGTGCCAGCAGTCCTAGGGACAGTTTCTACGAGCAGTACTTC. Encoded protein: CASSPRDSFYEQYF. The rearrangement links TRBV6-2 or TRBV6-3 to TRBJ2-7; 7 bases are a match to TRBD1. The germline V gene has CDR1 MNHEY and CDR2 SVGEGT. The junction had 7 bases not matched to a gene; V was cut back by 5 bases and J by 3 bases. This CDR3 is 14 amino acids long.

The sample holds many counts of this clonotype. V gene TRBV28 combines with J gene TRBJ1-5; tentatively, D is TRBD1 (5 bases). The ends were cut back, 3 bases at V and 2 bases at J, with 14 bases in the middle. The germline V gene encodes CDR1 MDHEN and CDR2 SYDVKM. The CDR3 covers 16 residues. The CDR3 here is CASSLGRGMGNQPQHF. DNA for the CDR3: TGTGCCAGCAGTTTGGGTCGGGGCATGGGCAATCAGCCCCAGCATTTT.

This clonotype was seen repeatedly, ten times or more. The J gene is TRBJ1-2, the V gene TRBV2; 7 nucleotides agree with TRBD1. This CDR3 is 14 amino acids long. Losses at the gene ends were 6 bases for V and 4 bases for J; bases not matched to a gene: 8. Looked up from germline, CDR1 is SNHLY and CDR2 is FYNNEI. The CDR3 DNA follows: TGTGCCAGCAGAGCCAGGGGGGGCGGCTATGGCTACACCTTC. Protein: CASRARGGGYGYTF.

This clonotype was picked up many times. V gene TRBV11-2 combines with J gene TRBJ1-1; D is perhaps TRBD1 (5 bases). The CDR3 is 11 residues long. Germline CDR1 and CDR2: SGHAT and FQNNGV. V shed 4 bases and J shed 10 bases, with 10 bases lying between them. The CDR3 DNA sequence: TGTGCCAGCAGCTCTGGTGGGGCAGCTTTCTTT. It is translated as CASSSGGAAFF.

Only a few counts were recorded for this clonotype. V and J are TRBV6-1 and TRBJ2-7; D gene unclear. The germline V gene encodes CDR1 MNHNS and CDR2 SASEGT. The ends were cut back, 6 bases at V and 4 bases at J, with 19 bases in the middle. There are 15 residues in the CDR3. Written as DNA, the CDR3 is TGTGCCAGCAGACCCCAAACCAGCGCCATATACGAGCAGTACTTC. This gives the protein CASRPQTSAIYEQYF.

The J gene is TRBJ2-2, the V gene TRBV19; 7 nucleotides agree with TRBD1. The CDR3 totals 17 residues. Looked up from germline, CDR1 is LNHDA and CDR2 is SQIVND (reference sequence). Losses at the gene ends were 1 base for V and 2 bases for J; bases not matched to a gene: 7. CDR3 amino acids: CASSIVWGQLNTGELFF. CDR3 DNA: TGTGCCAGTAGTATAGTTTGGGGACAGTTAAACACCGGGGAGCTGTTTTTT.

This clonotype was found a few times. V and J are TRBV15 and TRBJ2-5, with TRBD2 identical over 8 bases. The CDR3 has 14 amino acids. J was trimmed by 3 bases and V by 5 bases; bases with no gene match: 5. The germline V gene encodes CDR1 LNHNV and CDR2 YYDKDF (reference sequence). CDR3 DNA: TGTGCCACCAGCTGGGGTAGCGGGGAAGAGACCCAGTACTTC. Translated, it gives CATSWGSGEETQYF.

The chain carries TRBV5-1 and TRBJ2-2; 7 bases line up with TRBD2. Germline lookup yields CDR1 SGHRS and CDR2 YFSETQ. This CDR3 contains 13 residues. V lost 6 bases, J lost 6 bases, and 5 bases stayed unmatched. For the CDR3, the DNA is TGCGCCAGCAAAGCGGGATTCCCCGGGGAGCTGTTTTTT. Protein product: CASKAGFPGELFF.

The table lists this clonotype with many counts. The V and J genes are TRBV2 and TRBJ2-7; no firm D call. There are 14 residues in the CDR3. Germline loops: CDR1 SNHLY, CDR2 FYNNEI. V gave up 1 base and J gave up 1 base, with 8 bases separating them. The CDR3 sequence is CASSEGQNSYEQYF. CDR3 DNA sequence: TGTGCCAGCAGTGAAGGTCAAAATTCCTACGAGCAGTACTTC.

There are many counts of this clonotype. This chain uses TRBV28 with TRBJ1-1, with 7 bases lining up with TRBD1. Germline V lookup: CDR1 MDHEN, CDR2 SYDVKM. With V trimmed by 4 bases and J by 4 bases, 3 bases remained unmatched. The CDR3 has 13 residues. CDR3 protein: CASSYRGTTEAFF. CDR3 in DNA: TGTGCCAGCAGTTACAGGGGAACCACTGAAGCTTTCTTT.

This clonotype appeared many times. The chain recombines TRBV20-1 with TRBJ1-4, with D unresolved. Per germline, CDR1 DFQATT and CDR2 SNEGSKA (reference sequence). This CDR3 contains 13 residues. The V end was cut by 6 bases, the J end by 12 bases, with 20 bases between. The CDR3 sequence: CSAHADTQWQLFF. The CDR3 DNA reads TGCAGTGCGCATGCAGATACCCAATGGCAACTGTTTTTT.

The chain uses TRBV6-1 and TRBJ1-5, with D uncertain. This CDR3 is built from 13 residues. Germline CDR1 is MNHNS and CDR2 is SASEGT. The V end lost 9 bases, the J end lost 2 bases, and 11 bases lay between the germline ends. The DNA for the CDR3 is TGTGCCAGTGATTTGAGCGGCAATCAGCCCCAGCATTTT. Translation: CASDLSGNQPQHF.

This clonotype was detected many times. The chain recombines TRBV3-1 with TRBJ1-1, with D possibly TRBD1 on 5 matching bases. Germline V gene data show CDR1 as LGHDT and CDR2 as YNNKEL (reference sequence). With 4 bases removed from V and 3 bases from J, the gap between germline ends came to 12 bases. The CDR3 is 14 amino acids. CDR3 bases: TGTGCCAGCAGCCTTGCAGGGTCGGACACTGAAGCTTTCTTT. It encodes CASSLAGSDTEAFF.